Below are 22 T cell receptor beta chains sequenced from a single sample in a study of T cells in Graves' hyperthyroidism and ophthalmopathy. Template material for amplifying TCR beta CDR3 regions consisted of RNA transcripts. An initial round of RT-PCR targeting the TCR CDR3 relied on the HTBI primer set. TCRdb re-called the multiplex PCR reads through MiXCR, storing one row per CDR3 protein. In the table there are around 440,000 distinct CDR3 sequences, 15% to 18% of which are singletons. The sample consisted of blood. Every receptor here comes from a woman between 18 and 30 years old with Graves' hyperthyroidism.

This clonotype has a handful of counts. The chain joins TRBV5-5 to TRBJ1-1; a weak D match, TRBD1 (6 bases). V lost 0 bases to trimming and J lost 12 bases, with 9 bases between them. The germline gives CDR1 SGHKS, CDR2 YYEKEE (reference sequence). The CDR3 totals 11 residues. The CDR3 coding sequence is TGTGCCAGCAGCTTGGACAGGGAAACTTTCTTT. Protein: CASSLDRETFF.

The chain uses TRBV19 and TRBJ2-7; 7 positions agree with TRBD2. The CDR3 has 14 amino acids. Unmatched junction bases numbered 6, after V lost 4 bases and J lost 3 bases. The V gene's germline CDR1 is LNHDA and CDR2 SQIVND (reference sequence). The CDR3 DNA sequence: TGTGCCAGTAGTACGGCGGGAGTAGGCTACGAGCAGTACTTC. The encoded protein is CASSTAGVGYEQYF.

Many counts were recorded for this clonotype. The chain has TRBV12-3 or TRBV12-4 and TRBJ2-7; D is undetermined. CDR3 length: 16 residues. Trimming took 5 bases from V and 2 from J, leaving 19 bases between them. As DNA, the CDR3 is TGTGCCAGCAGTCACTCGGCTGGACCCGTAACCTACGAGCAGTACTTC. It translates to CASSHSAGPVTYEQYF.

CDR3 nucleotide sequence: TGCGCCAGCAGCCAAGATCTGGCGGCAAGCTCCTACGAGCAGTACTTC. This gives the protein CASSQDLAASSYEQYF. This sequence joins TRBV4-1 and TRBJ2-7; D remains ambiguous. V dropped 0 bases and J dropped 0 bases, with 12 bases sitting between them. The CDR3 runs to 16 residues. Germline CDR1 is MGHRA and CDR2 is YSYEKL.

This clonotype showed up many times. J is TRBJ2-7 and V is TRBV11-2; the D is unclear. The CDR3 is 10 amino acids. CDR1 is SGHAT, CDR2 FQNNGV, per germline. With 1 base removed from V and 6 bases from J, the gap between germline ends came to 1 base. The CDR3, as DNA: TGTGCCAGCAGCTTAGGCGAGCAGTACTTC. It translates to CASSLGEQYF.

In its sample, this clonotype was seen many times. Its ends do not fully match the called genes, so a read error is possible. CDR3 in amino acids: CASTLLGNSGYEQYF. CDR3 DNA sequence: TGTGCCAGCACCTTATTGGGCAATTCTGGCTACGAGCAGTACTTC. This chain links TRBV7-8 with TRBJ2-7; D remains ambiguous. Per the germline V gene, CDR1 is SGHVS and CDR2 is FQNEAQ. This CDR3 is 15 amino acids long.

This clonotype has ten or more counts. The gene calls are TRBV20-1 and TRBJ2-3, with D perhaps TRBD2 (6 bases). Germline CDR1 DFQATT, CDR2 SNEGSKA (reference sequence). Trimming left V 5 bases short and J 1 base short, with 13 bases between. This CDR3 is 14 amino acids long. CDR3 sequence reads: CSAQLGGGTDTQYF. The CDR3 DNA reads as TGCAGTGCTCAACTAGGAGGGGGCACAGATACGCAGTATTTT.

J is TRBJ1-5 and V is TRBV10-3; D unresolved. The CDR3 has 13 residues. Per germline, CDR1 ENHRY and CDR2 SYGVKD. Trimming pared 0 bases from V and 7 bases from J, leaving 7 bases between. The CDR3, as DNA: TGTGCCATCAGTGAGTCGTCACGACAGCCCCAGCATTTT. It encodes CAISESSRQPQHF.

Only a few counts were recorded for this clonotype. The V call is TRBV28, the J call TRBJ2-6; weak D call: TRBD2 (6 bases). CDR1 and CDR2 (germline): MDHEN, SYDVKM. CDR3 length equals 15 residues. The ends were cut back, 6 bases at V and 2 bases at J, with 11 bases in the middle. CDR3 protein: CASSVGGTGANVLTF. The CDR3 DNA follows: TGTGCCAGCAGCGTTGGAGGGACTGGGGCCAACGTCCTGACTTTC.

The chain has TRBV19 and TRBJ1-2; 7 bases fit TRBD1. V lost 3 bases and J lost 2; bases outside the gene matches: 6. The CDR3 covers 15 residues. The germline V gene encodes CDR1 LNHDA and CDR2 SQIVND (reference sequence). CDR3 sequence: CASSMKGTANYGYTF. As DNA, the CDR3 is TGTGCCAGTAGTATGAAGGGGACAGCCAACTATGGCTACACCTTC.

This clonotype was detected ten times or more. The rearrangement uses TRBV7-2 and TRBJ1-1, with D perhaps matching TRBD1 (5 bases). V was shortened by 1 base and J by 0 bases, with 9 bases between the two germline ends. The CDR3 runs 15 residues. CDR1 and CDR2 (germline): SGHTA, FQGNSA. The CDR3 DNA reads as TGTGCCAGCAGCTTAGGGGGGACTCTGAACACTGAAGCTTTCTTT. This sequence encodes CASSLGGTLNTEAFF.

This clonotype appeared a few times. CDR3: CSAKGSSRSDTQYF. CDR3 coding DNA: TGCAGTGCCAAGGGATCCAGCCGTTCCGATACGCAGTATTTT. This chain joins TRBV20-1 and TRBJ2-3; no definite D call. The ends were cut back, 6 bases at V and 6 bases at J, with 19 bases in the middle. The germline V gene has CDR1 DFQATT and CDR2 SNEGSKA (reference sequence). The CDR3 extends over 14 amino acids.

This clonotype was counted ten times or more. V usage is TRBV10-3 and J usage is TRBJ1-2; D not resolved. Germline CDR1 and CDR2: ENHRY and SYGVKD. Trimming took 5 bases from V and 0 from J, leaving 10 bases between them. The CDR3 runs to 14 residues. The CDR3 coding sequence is TGTGCCATCAGTCGGGAGGCCTCTAACTATGGCTACACCTTC. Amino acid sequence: CAISREASNYGYTF.

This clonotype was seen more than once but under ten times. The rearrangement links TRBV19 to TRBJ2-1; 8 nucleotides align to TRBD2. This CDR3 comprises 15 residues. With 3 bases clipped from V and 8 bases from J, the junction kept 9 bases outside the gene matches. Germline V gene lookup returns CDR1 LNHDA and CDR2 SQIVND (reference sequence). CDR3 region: CASSIAIAGFYEQFF. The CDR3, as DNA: TGTGCCAGTAGTATCGCGATAGCGGGATTTTATGAGCAGTTCTTC.

This CDR3 reads CASSPKTSGDKNIQYF. CDR3 sequence (DNA): TGTGCCAGCAGCCCCAAGACTAGCGGGGACAAAAACATTCAGTACTTC. V and J are TRBV7-2 and TRBJ2-4; 11 bases line up with TRBD2. The CDR3 is 16 amino acids. Germline CDR1 reads SGHTA; CDR2 reads FQGNSA. J gave up 3 bases and V 5 bases, and 6 bases lay outside the gene matches.

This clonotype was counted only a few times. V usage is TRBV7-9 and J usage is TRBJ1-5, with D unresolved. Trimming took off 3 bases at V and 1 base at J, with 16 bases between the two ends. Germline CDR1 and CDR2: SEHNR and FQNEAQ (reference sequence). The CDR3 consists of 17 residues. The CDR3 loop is CASSFQIGPESNQPQHF. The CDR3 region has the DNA TGTGCCAGCAGCTTTCAGATAGGGCCCGAGAGCAATCAGCCCCAGCATTTT.

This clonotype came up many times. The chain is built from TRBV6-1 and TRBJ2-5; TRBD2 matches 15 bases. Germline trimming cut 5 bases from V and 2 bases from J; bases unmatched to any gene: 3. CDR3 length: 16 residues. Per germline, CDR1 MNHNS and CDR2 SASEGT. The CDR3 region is CASSTGLAGGQETQYF. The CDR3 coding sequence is TGTGCCAGCAGTACGGGACTAGCGGGAGGACAAGAGACCCAGTACTTC.

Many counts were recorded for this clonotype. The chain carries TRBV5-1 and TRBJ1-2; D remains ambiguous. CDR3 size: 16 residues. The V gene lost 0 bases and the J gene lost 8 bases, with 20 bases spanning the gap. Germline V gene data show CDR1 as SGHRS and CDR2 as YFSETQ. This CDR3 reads CASSLGSGKGARGYTF. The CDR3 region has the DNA TGCGCCAGCAGCTTGGGGTCAGGTAAAGGCGCGCGAGGCTACACCTTC.

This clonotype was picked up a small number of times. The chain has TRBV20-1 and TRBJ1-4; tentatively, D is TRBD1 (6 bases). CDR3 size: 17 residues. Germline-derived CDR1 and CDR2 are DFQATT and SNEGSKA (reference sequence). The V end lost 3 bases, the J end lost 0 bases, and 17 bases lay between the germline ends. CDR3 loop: CSASRPLGGSTNEKLFF. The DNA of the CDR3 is TGCAGTGCTAGTAGACCACTAGGGGGATCAACTAATGAAAAACTGTTTTTT.

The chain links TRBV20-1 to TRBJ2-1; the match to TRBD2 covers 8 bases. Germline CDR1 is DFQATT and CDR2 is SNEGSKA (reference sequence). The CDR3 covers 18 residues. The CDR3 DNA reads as TGCAGGGGTCACTCTTTTAAACTAGCGGCGCCCTCCTACAATGAGCAGTTCTTC. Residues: CRGHSFKLAAPSYNEQFF.

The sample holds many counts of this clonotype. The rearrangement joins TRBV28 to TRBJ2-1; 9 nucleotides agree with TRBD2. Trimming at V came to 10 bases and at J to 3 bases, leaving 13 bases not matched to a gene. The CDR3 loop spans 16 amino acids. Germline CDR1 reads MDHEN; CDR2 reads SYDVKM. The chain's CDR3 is CAIQGSIAGDYNEQFF. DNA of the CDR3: TGTGCCATCCAGGGGTCTATAGCGGGGGACTACAATGAGCAGTTCTTC.

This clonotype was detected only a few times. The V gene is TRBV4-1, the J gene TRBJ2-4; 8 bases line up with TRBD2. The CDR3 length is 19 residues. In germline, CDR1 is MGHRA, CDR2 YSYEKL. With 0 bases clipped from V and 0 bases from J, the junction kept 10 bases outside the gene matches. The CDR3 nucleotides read TGCGCCAGCAGCCAAGAGGAAGGTAGCGGGACCTTAGCCAAAAACATTCAGTACTTC. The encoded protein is CASSQEEGSGTLAKNIQYF.